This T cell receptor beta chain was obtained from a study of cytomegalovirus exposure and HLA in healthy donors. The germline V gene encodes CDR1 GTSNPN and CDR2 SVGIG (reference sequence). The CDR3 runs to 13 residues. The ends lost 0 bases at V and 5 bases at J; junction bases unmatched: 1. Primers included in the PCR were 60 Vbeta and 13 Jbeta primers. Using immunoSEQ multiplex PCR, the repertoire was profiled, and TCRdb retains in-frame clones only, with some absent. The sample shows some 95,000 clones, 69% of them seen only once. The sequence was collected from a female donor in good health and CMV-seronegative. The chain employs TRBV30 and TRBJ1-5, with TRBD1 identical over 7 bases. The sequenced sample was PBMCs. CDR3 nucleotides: TGTGCCTGGAGTGTAGGGACAGATCAGCCCCAGCATTTT. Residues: CAWSVGTDQPQHF.